This T cell receptor (beta chain) was identified in a study of shared clonotypes between healthy human individuals. Whole-study findings and limits: Tissues were not sampled, only blood, and their repertoires likely differ.

At the deep level, the assay was run. The table came from immunoSEQ multiplex PCR; TCRdb's copy has only in-frame clones and leaves some out. The sample gives some 490,000 clones, around 80% of which show up once; around 13% is in the top ten. Everyone who donated was a Caucasian adult who lived in Nashville, Tennessee. Comment on this clone: Antigen: not known.

The clonotype originates from a woman in her 40s in good health. Some clones in this sample may be carry-over from other donors' samples. The material sequenced was PBMCs.

For the CDR3, the DNA is TGTGCCAGCAGTTTGTTGACAGGGGTTGATACGCAGTATTTT. Its protein is CASSLLTGVDTQYF. The chain couples TRBV6-6 to TRBJ2-3, with 8 bases lining up with TRBD1. The V gene's germline CDR1 is MNHNY and CDR2 SVGAGI (reference sequence). The CDR3 loop spans 14 amino acids. With V trimmed by 4 bases and J by 6 bases, 6 bases remained unmatched.